This TCR beta chain comes out of a study of blood T cell repertoires in COVID-19. Assay used: immunoSEQ multiplex PCR; TCRdb lists only in-frame clones, some missing. The profile shows some 25,000 clones, around 90% of them singletons. The sequence was collected from a man in his 70s with acute or convalescent COVID-19. The specimen sequenced was peripheral blood.

The CDR3 spells CASVREIPYEQYF. Here the CDR3 DNA reads TGTGCCAGCGTACGGGAGATCCCCTACGAGCAGTACTTC. The V and J genes are TRBV6-5 and TRBJ2-7, with D tentatively TRBD2 (6 bases). CDR3 length: 13 residues. Germline lookup yields CDR1 MNHEY and CDR2 SVGAGI. The V end lost 8 bases, the J end lost 2 bases, and 13 bases lay between the germline ends.